This TCR beta chain appears in the sequencing data of a study of CD8 T cells in ankylosing spondylitis. Quantitative 5'-RACE was performed with molecular barcodes, and it yielded the TCR beta libraries. TCRdb reprocessed the 5' RACE reads via MiXCR and lists one record per CDR3 protein. Of around 280,000 distinct CDR3 sequences in the sample, around 20% were seen once. Findings of the study overall: Clones linked to disease, bearing a CD8+ phenotype, were relatively rare in peripheral blood. Roughly 8 highly homologous variants formed a TCR beta motif that appeared characteristic of ankylosing spondylitis blood. Clones tied to disease were said to be significantly enriched in matched ankylosing spondylitis synovial fluid.

Notes on this clonotype: What it recognizes is unknown.

The germline gives CDR1 SGHRS, CDR2 YFSETQ. This CDR3 spans 16 amino acids. The J segment lost 0 bases and the V segment lost 4 bases, leaving 8 bases of the junction unmatched. The sample comprised blood, either unsorted or a sorted T cell fraction (not recorded which). The chain couples TRBV5-1 to TRBJ1-1; 8 positions match TRBD1. This receptor was obtained from a male donor with ankylosing spondylitis or in good health (not recorded which). The chain's CDR3 is CASSTQGQGMNTEAFF. DNA for the CDR3: TGCGCCAGCAGCACACAAGGACAGGGAATGAACACTGAAGCTTTCTTT. Full variable domain (missing parts from reference TRBV5-1 and TRBJ1-1): KAGVTQTPRYLIKTRGQQVTLSCSPISGHRSVSWYQQTPGQGLQFLFEYFSETQRNKGNFPGRFSGRQFSNSRSEMNVSTLELGDSALYLCASSTQGQGMNTEAFFGQGTRLTVV.